A selection of T cell receptor beta chains follows, all from one sample in a study of T cell responses to AZD1222 COVID-19 vaccine. Sequencing used immunoSEQ multiplex PCR; TCRdb keeps in-frame clones, though not all of them. Altogether about 85,000 clones are present, roughly nine tenths being singletons, with the ten largest covering approximately 7%. Source: peripheral blood, taken on day 0 of AZD1222 vaccination. The receptors here all came from an adult in good health. Each CDR3 is given with its conserved first and last residue. The D gene is left open where the match is weak. Size tells how often a clone was seen (once, few, many) or the class of an expanded clone, and some rows leave it out.

J gene	V gene	D gene	clone size	CDR3 DNA	CDR3 protein
TRBJ1-2	TRBV6-5	.	.	TGTGCCAGCTTTACAGGAGCCCTTGGCGTCTATGGCTACACCTTC	CASFTGALGVYGYTF
TRBJ2-6	TRBV28	TRBD1	.	TGTGCCAGCAGCGAGGGGGCGGCTGGGGCCAACGTCCTGACTTTC	CASSEGAAGANVLTF
TRBJ2-7	TRBV7-3	TRBD2	.	TGTGCCAGCAGCTTAAGAGGGACTAGCGCCCTGGAGGACTACGAGCAGTACTTC	CASSLRGTSALEDYEQYF
TRBJ1-1	TRBV6-5	TRBD1	.	TGTGCCAGCAGAGACTGGGGACAGGAAGCTTTCTTT	CASRDWGQEAFF
TRBJ1-2	TRBV7-8	TRBD1	.	TGTGCCAGCGCCGAAAACAGGGGAGACTATGGCTACACCTTC	CASAENRGDYGYTF
TRBJ1-1	TRBV19	.	many	TGTGCCAGTAGTACCTCAGGGATGGTTGTAGAGAACACTGAAGCTTTCTTT	CASSTSGMVVENTEAFF
TRBJ2-7	TRBV9	.	.	TGTGCCAGCAGCGTTGGGCAGAGCTACGAGCAGTACTTC	CASSVGQSYEQYF
TRBJ2-3	TRBV19	TRBD2	.	TGTGCCAGTAGTACGGGACTAGCGGGAGGGCCTACCACAGATACGCAGTATTTT	CASSTGLAGGPTTDTQYF
TRBJ1-2	TRBV20-1	.	.	TGCAGTGCTAGTGTCAGGGAGACAGATGGCTACACCTTC	CSASVRETDGYTF
TRBJ2-2	TRBV6-5	.	.	TGTGCCAGCAGGCGAGACAGGAACACCGGGGAGCTGTTTTTT	CASRRDRNTGELFF
TRBJ1-5	TRBV28	TRBD1	.	TGTGCCAGCAGTTTGACAGGGGGAAAAGGCAATCAGCCCCAGCATTTT	CASSLTGGKGNQPQHF
TRBJ1-1	TRBV19	.	.	TGTGCCAGTAGTACCGGGCCCAGCACTGAAGCTTTCTTT	CASSTGPSTEAFF
TRBJ2-7	TRBV6-2/TRBV6-3	.	once	TGTGCCAGCAGTTCCGGCGGCCACGGGAGTTACGAGCAGTACTTC	CASSSGGHGSYEQYF
TRBJ2-2	TRBV11-1	TRBD1	.	TGTGCCAGCAGCTGGACAGGGTTAGGGACCGGGGAGCTGTTTTTT	CASSWTGLGTGELFF
TRBJ1-5	TRBV27	.	.	TGTGCCAGCAGCCAACAGGGTCGTCAGCCCCAGCATTTT	CASSQQGRQPQHF
TRBJ2-7	TRBV28	.	.	TGTGCCAGCAGTGGAAACAGGGTCCCCTACGAGCAGTACTTC	CASSGNRVPYEQYF
TRBJ1-5	TRBV5-4	.	.	TGTGCCAGCAGCTTGGGTGGGGGGAGCAATCAGCCCCAGCATTTT	CASSLGGGSNQPQHF
TRBJ2-7	TRBV19	TRBD1	.	TGTGCCAGTCGGAAAGGGGGCACCTACGAGCAGTACTTC	CASRKGGTYEQYF
TRBJ1-2	TRBV10-3	.	.	TGTGCCATCAGTGAGGCAGCCCCTAACTATGGCTACACCTTC	CAISEAAPNYGYTF
TRBJ2-3	TRBV5-1	.	.	TGCGCCAGCAGCGTCCCTAGCGTAGATACGCAGTATTTT	CASSVPSVDTQYF
TRBJ1-5	TRBV7-9	TRBD1	once	TGTGCCAGCAGCTCCACAGGGGGCTCTGGCCAGCCCCAGCATTTT	CASSSTGGSGQPQHF
TRBJ1-5	TRBV19	.	.	TGTGCCAGTAGTATGGGGGGAGCACCCAATCAGCCCCAGCATTTT	CASSMGGAPNQPQHF
TRBJ1-1	TRBV10-3	.	.	TGTGCCATCAGTGAAGGGCACGACACTGAAGCTTTCTTT	CAISEGHDTEAFF
TRBJ2-7	TRBV6-2/TRBV6-3	TRBD2	.	TGTGCCAGCAGTCGACCTAGCGGGAGGGACGAGCAGTACTTC	CASSRPSGRDEQYF
TRBJ1-1	TRBV4-3	.	many	TGCGCCAGCAGCCAAGCCGGGAACACTGAAGCTTTCTTT	CASSQAGNTEAFF
TRBJ1-2	TRBV6-5	TRBD1	.	TGTGCCAGCAGTTCCCCCACGGGACAGGGAGTGGGTGGCTACACCTTC	CASSSPTGQGVGGYTF
TRBJ1-2	TRBV15	.	.	TGTGCCACCAGCAGAGAACGGACAGCCCTCTATGGCTACACCTTC	CATSRERTALYGYTF
TRBJ1-2	TRBV9	.	.	TGTGCCAGCAGCGTAGGAGGGGACCTAGGTGGCGGCTACACCTTC	CASSVGGDLGGGYTF
TRBJ2-5	TRBV5-8	TRBD2	.	TGTGCCAGCAGCTTGGATGGCGGGAGGGACCAAGAGACCCAGTACTTC	CASSLDGGRDQETQYF
TRBJ1-5	TRBV6-2/TRBV6-3	.	.	TGTGCCAGCAGTAATTACAGGGCATGGGGCAATCAGCCCCAGCATTTT	CASSNYRAWGNQPQHF
TRBJ1-1	TRBV29-1	.	.	TGCAGCGTCTCCTTGGTTAGCCCGACGGCTTTCTTT	CSVSLVSPTAFF